These 31 T cell receptor beta chains originate from one sample sequenced in a study of T cells in Graves' hyperthyroidism and ophthalmopathy. RNA transcripts gave rise to amplified TCR beta CDR3 regions. During a first-round RT-PCR of the TCR CDR3, the HTBI primer set was used. Each CDR3 protein gets one entry after TCRdb re-called the multiplex PCR reads with MiXCR. In the table there are 500,000 to 800,000 distinct CDR3 sequences, 45% of which are singletons. Sequencing was done on a sample of peripheral blood or thyroid tissue (not recorded which). The receptors originated from an adult man with Graves' disease, either hyperthyroidism or ophthalmopathy (not recorded which).

The chain recombines TRBV9 with TRBJ1-1; D remains ambiguous. This CDR3 is built from 13 residues. Trimming stripped 0 bases from V and 11 bases from J, with 14 bases between. Germline V lookup: CDR1 SGDLS, CDR2 YYNGEE. Here the CDR3 reads CASSVEEIGSAFF. CDR3 DNA: TGTGCCAGCAGCGTAGAAGAGATCGGGTCGGCTTTCTTT. The variable domain in full, completed from reference TRBV9 and TRBJ1-1, reads DSGVTQTPKHLITATGQRVTLRCSPRSGDLSVYWYQQSLDQGLQFLIQYYNGEERAKGNILERFSAQQFPDLHSELNLSSLELGDSALYFCASSVEEIGSAFFGQGTRLTVV.

This clonotype was observed many times. The chain is built from TRBV7-9 and TRBJ1-1; 9 bases are a match to TRBD1. The CDR3 has 14 residues. Germline lookup yields CDR1 SEHNR and CDR2 FQNEAQ (reference sequence). With 5 bases clipped from V and 5 bases from J, the junction kept 6 bases outside the gene matches. The CDR3: CASSHRDRETEAFF. In DNA, the CDR3 is TGTGCCAGCAGCCACCGGGACAGGGAAACTGAAGCTTTCTTT.

The chain uses TRBV7-9 and TRBJ1-2; tentative D call: TRBD1 (5 bases). Trimming removed 5 bases at V and 5 bases at J, with 18 bases between. The CDR3 runs 15 residues. Germline lookup yields CDR1 SEHNR and CDR2 FQNEAQ (reference sequence). DNA for the CDR3: TGTGCCAGCAGCCTGGGGCGGGGCAGGGAATATGGCTACACCTTC. It translates to CASSLGRGREYGYTF.

The chain employs TRBV2 and TRBJ1-6, with TRBD1 matching 8 bases. Germline V lookup: CDR1 SNHLY, CDR2 FYNNEI. The CDR3 has 14 residues. Trimming took 6 bases from V and 13 from J; bases not matched to a gene: 11. CDR3 bases: TGTGCCAGCAGCACGGACAGGGACAATCAGCCCCTCCACTTT. This translates into CASSTDRDNQPLHF.

This clonotype was detected ten times or more. The chain combines TRBV29-1 with TRBJ1-5; D is undetermined. This CDR3 region has 13 residues. The germline V gene encodes CDR1 SQVTM and CDR2 ANQGSEA. Trimming pared 0 bases from V and 6 bases from J, leaving 9 bases between. The DNA for the CDR3 is TGCAGCGTTGAAGACTCGGGAGGTCAGCCCCAGCATTTT. Protein: CSVEDSGGQPQHF.

This clonotype turned up a few times. The genes are TRBV10-3 and TRBJ2-3; 8 nucleotides match TRBD2. After removal of 3 bases from V and 8 bases from J, the junction contained 13 bases not matched to a gene. CDR1 is ENHRY and CDR2 is SYGVKD in the germline V gene. The CDR3 runs 16 residues. The CDR3 reads CAISDDRAGEGSTQYF. DNA for the CDR3: TGTGCCATCAGTGATGACCGAGCGGGAGAAGGAAGTACGCAGTATTTT.

The chain joins TRBV2 to TRBJ2-7; possibly TRBD1 for D (6 bases). The CDR3 covers 14 residues. The V and J ends lost 6 bases and 0 bases respectively, with 12 bases between them. Per the germline V gene, CDR1 is SNHLY and CDR2 is FYNNEI. The CDR3: CASSVGDNSYEQYF. Here the CDR3 DNA reads TGTGCCAGCAGCGTTGGGGACAACTCCTACGAGCAGTACTTC. Full variable domain (remainder filled in from reference TRBV2 and TRBJ2-7): EPEVTQTPSHQVTQMGQEVILRCVPISNHLYFYWYRQILGQKVEFLVSFYNNEISEKSEIFDDQFSVERPDGSNFTLKIRSTKLEDSAMYFCASSVGDNSYEQYFGPGTRLTVT.

The rearrangement joins TRBV5-1 to TRBJ1-2, with unresolved D. The V gene's germline CDR1 is SGHRS and CDR2 YFSETQ. The CDR3 runs 13 residues. V was cut by 2 bases and J by 6 bases, with 11 bases left in between. CDR3: CASSFGGPDGYTF. The CDR3 region has the DNA TGCGCCAGCAGCTTTGGAGGGCCCGATGGCTACACCTTC.

The chain joins TRBV29-1 to TRBJ1-6; TRBD1 matches at 9 bases. The CDR3 consists of 14 residues. After removal of 7 bases from V and 7 bases from J, the junction contained 8 bases not matched to a gene. Per the germline V gene, CDR1 is SQVTM and CDR2 is ANQGSEA. CDR3 residues: CSATDRGKNSPLHF. The CDR3 DNA follows: TGCAGCGCCACGGACAGGGGCAAGAATTCACCCCTCCACTTT.

The chain links TRBV7-9 to TRBJ1-4; D is unclear. V was cut by 5 bases and J by 6 bases, with 16 bases left in between. The CDR3 sequence is 15 residues long. Germline CDR1 reads SEHNR; CDR2 reads FQNEAQ (reference sequence). Here the CDR3 reads CASSQELRTDEKLFF. Written as DNA, the CDR3 is TGTGCCAGCAGCCAGGAACTGCGCACTGATGAAAAACTGTTTTTT.

This clonotype appeared many times. The chain links TRBV7-9 to TRBJ1-4, with D hard to call. The CDR3 has 14 amino acids. Germline V gives CDR1 SEHNR, CDR2 FQNEAQ (reference sequence). Trimming took 0 bases from V and 5 from J, leaving 7 bases between them. CDR3 coding DNA: TGTGCCAGCAGCTTAGCCCCAGTCAATGAAAAACTGTTTTTT. Its translation: CASSLAPVNEKLFF. Supplemented by reference TRBV7-9 and TRBJ1-4, the full variable domain reads DTGVSQNPRHKITKRGQNVTFRCDPISEHNRLYWYRQTLGQGPEFLTYFQNEAQLEKSRLLSDRFSAERPKGSFSTLEIQRTEQGDSAMYLCASSLAPVNEKLFFGSGTQLSVL.

This clonotype was seen a few times. The V and J genes are TRBV20-1 and TRBJ1-5; tentatively, D is TRBD1 (5 bases). CDR3 size: 14 residues. Germline CDR1 reads DFQATT; CDR2 reads SNEGSKA (reference sequence). The V gene lost 3 bases and the J gene lost 7 bases, with 16 bases spanning the gap. The CDR3 coding sequence is TGCAGTGCTAGTTTGCAGGGTGGTGTGCAGCCCCAGCATTTT. As protein: CSASLQGGVQPQHF.

In its sample, this clonotype was seen a few times. This chain joins TRBV9 and TRBJ1-1, with 12 bases aligning to TRBD1. Germline CDR1 and CDR2: SGDLS and YYNGEE. Germline trimming cut 5 bases from V and 2 bases from J; bases unmatched to any gene: 7. CDR3 length: 16 amino acids. The CDR3, as DNA: TGTGCCAGCAGTCTGGGACAGGGGGCAGGTAACACTGAAGCTTTCTTT. It codes for CASSLGQGAGNTEAFF.

The chain is built from TRBV9 and TRBJ1-6; the D gene is possibly TRBD1 (6 bases). The CDR3 extends over 16 amino acids. CDR1 is SGDLS and CDR2 is YYNGEE in the germline V gene. Trimming took 0 bases from V and 10 from J, leaving 17 bases between them. The CDR3 sequence: CASSVGGAGNRSPLHF. CDR3 coding DNA: TGTGCCAGCAGCGTAGGGGGGGCAGGGAACAGATCACCCCTCCACTTT.

Ten or more counts support this clonotype. The rearrangement links TRBV6-6 to TRBJ2-5; 8 bases are a match to TRBD1. The germline CDR1 and CDR2 sequences are MNHNY and SVGAGI (reference sequence). This CDR3 region has 13 residues. V was clipped by 4 bases and J by 5 bases; unmatched bases: 3. The CDR3 is CASSSGGHETQYF. CDR3 coding DNA: TGTGCCAGCAGTTCAGGGGGCCACGAGACCCAGTACTTC.

The gene calls are TRBV15 and TRBJ2-2; TRBD1 matches 9 bases. CDR1 and CDR2 (germline): LNHNV, YYDKDF (reference sequence). V lost 1 base to trimming and J lost 4 bases; unmatched junction nucleotides: 4. The CDR3 has 16 residues. In DNA form, the CDR3 reads TGTGCCACCAGCAGAGGCAGGACAGGGGTCACCGGGGAGCTGTTTTTT. Its translation: CATSRGRTGVTGELFF.

This clonotype was seen repeatedly, ten times or more. The rearrangement joins TRBV7-9 to TRBJ1-6, with TRBD1 matching over 7 bases. Germline V gene lookup returns CDR1 SEHNR and CDR2 FQNEAQ (reference sequence). The CDR3 consists of 15 residues. Germline trimming cut 5 bases from V and 7 bases from J; bases unmatched to any gene: 8. The CDR3 DNA follows: TGTGCCAGCAGCCCGAGGGGACAGCCAAATTCACCCCTCCACTTT. Residues: CASSPRGQPNSPLHF.

This clonotype was observed once. This sequence joins TRBV10-3 and TRBJ1-2, with D possibly being TRBD1 (5 bases). The CDR3 covers 14 residues. V was trimmed by 5 bases and J by 4 bases, leaving 14 bases between them. Per the germline V gene, CDR1 is ENHRY and CDR2 is SYGVKD. As DNA, the CDR3 is TGTGCCATCAGTCCTACTGACAGTAGCTATGGCTACACCTTC. Its translation is CAISPTDSSYGYTF.

The chain carries TRBV6-5 and TRBJ1-1, with D possibly TRBD1 on 6 matching bases. The germline V and J ends were trimmed by 7 bases and 0 bases, with 12 bases remaining between them. The CDR3 loop spans 14 amino acids. CDR1 is MNHEY and CDR2 is SVGAGI in the germline V gene. The CDR3 sequence is CASTGDRLNTEAFF. The CDR3, as DNA: TGTGCCAGCACCGGAGACAGGCTGAACACTGAAGCTTTCTTT.

The chain combines TRBV19 with TRBJ1-1; no clear D gene. The V end was cut by 7 bases, the J end by 1 base, with 13 bases between. Germline V gene sequence: CDR1 LNHDA, CDR2 SQIVND (reference sequence). The CDR3 extends over 14 amino acids. CDR3 region: CASNVFGPNTEAFF. The CDR3 nucleotides are TGTGCCAGTAATGTATTTGGGCCGAACACTGAAGCTTTCTTT.

The V call is TRBV20-1, the J call TRBJ2-5, with 9 bases fitting TRBD1. There are 16 residues in the CDR3. V was clipped by 5 bases and J by 5 bases; unmatched bases: 15. Per germline, CDR1 DFQATT and CDR2 SNEGSKA (reference sequence). The CDR3 DNA sequence: TGCAGTGCTGGAGGCGTCCCGGGACAGGGAGGGGAGACCCAGTACTTC. Its translation is CSAGGVPGQGGETQYF.

V usage is TRBV7-9 and J usage is TRBJ1-4; D is ambiguous. The CDR3 is made up of 14 amino acids. Germline values: CDR1 SEHNR, CDR2 FQNEAQ (reference sequence). The ends were cut back, 7 bases at V and 8 bases at J, with 17 bases in the middle. CDR3 coding DNA: TGTGCCAGCACCCAGGCGGGGTTCAGGGAAAAACTGTTTTTT. This gives the protein CASTQAGFREKLFF. Together with reference TRBV7-9 and TRBJ1-4, the CDR3 gives the full variable domain: DTGVSQNPRHKITKRGQNVTFRCDPISEHNRLYWYRQTLGQGPEFLTYFQNEAQLEKSRLLSDRFSAERPKGSFSTLEIQRTEQGDSAMYLCASTQAGFREKLFFGSGTQLSVL.

The chain recombines TRBV7-8 with TRBJ1-1, with TRBD1 matching 10 bases. The CDR3 is 15 residues long. Germline V gives CDR1 SGHVS, CDR2 FQNEAQ. After removal of 0 bases from V and 7 bases from J, the junction contained 5 bases not matched to a gene. Written as DNA, the CDR3 is TGTGCCAGCAGCTTAGCGCCGGGACAGGGGAATGAAGCTTTCTTT. Amino acids: CASSLAPGQGNEAFF. The full variable domain, rest sourced from reference TRBV7-8 and TRBJ1-1, is GAGVSQSPRYKVAKRGQDVALRCDPISGHVSLFWYQQALGQGPEFLTYFQNEAQLDKSGLPSDRFFAERPEGSVSTLKIQRTQQEDSAVYLCASSLAPGQGNEAFFGQGTRLTVV.

J is TRBJ2-5 and V is TRBV4-1, with 9 bases fitting TRBD1. Looked up from germline, CDR1 is MGHRA and CDR2 is YSYEKL. This CDR3 region has 18 residues. Losses at the gene ends were 2 bases for V and 3 bases for J; bases not matched to a gene: 13. DNA for the CDR3: TGCGCCAGCAGCCAAACTCGCGTCACAGGGGGCACTGAAGAGACCCAGTACTTC. This codes for CASSQTRVTGGTEETQYF.

A few counts support this clonotype. The rearrangement links TRBV2 to TRBJ1-1; TRBD1 matches 8 bases. This CDR3 has 17 amino acids. Looked up from germline, CDR1 is SNHLY and CDR2 is FYNNEI. The V gene end was trimmed by 6 bases and the J gene end by 0 bases; junction bases not matched to a gene: 12. This CDR3 is CASSQSRDRRMNTEAFF. In nucleotides, the CDR3 is TGTGCCAGCAGCCAATCCCGGGACAGGCGTATGAACACTGAAGCTTTCTTT.

The J gene is TRBJ1-2, the V gene TRBV24-1; 9 positions agree with TRBD1. This CDR3 has 16 residues. CDR1 is KGHDR, CDR2 SFDVKD, per germline. V shed 9 bases and J 5 bases; nucleotides not matched to a gene: 15. The CDR3 DNA sequence: TGTGCCACCGGCTCGCCCGGAACAGGGGGCCAGTATGGCTACACCTTC. Its translation is CATGSPGTGGQYGYTF.

About this clonotype itself: Likely a read error: the CDR3 ends without its conserved phenylalanine or tryptophan. The chain joins TRBV7-9 to TRBJ1-5; 7 bases are a match to TRBD1. The CDR3 totals 15 residues. Per germline, CDR1 SEHNR and CDR2 FQNEAQ (reference sequence). After removal of 4 bases from V and 3 bases from J, the junction contained 6 bases not matched to a gene. The CDR3 DNA reads TGTGCCAGCAGCTCATCGGGACAGCTCAATCAGCCCCAGCATTCT. Encoded protein: CASSSSGQLNQPQHS.

V and J are TRBV20-1 and TRBJ1-2; 9 nucleotides line up with TRBD1. Germline values: CDR1 DFQATT, CDR2 SNEGSKA (reference sequence). CDR3 length equals 17 residues. Trimming cost V 3 bases and J 0 bases; bases outside gene matches: 11. As DNA, the CDR3 is TGCAGTGCTAGGCTCACAGGGGACAGGGCACCTAACTATGGCTACACCTTC. As protein: CSARLTGDRAPNYGYTF.

This clonotype was detected once. The chain links TRBV2 to TRBJ1-1, with D maybe TRBD1 (6 bases). CDR1 is SNHLY, CDR2 FYNNEI, per germline. CDR3 length equals 13 residues. V was cut by 3 bases and J by 9 bases, with 14 bases left in between. Written as DNA, the CDR3 is TGTGCCAGCAGTGAGGGGGCCGCGACTAAAGCTTTCTTT. As protein: CASSEGAATKAFF.

The chain joins TRBV10-3 to TRBJ2-7, with D perhaps matching TRBD2 (7 bases). V was clipped by 0 bases and J by 6 bases, with 12 bases between them. Germline assignment: CDR1 ENHRY and CDR2 SYGVKD. The CDR3 is 14 residues long. The CDR3, as DNA: TGTGCCATCAGTGAGTCCGGGGGGCCGGTCGAGCAGTACTTC. Translating it yields CAISESGGPVEQYF.

The V call is TRBV2, the J call TRBJ1-4, with 8 bases lining up with TRBD1. The CDR3 loop spans 14 amino acids. Germline CDR1 is SNHLY and CDR2 is FYNNEI. V lost 6 bases to trimming and J lost 7 bases; unmatched junction nucleotides: 7. CDR3 in DNA: TGTGCCAGCAGACCAGACAGGGGTGGTGAAAAACTGTTTTTT. It codes for CASRPDRGGEKLFF.